The source of this T cell receptor beta chain is a study of blood T cell repertoires in COVID-19. Across the whole study: Acute and convalescent COVID-19 samples came from the United States, Italy and Spain.

Authors' analysis steps: Amplification of reference gene primers was used by the study to estimate nucleated cell counts. Sequenced by immunoSEQ multiplex PCR; TCRdb stores in-frame clones only, minus some. V, J and clone size reflect that table, while D and trimming were determined from the DNA. In the table there are over 300,000 clones, approximately 88% of which are singletons. Trimming removed 2 bases at V and 2 bases at J, with 7 bases between. This CDR3 spans 14 amino acids. CDR1 LGHDT and CDR2 YNNKEL come from the germline V gene (reference sequence). This TCR came from a man aged 18 to 29 who had recovered from COVID-19. Input material: peripheral blood. The chain employs TRBV3-1 (or the pseudogene TRBV3-2) and TRBJ1-5; D is perhaps TRBD1 (5 bases). DNA of the CDR3: TGTGCCAGCAGCCAATGGGGGGGCAATCAGCCCCAGCATTTT. It yields the protein CASSQWGGNQPQHF.